These 28 T cell receptor beta chains were sequenced from one sample in a study of Ad26.COV2.S vaccination and SARS-CoV-2 variants (dated by TCRdb to the early 2020s). The treatment or condition tag for this specimen amounts to: around 19 received Ad26.COV2.S at low or high dose, single or two shots; a few received placebo; per-sample allocation not given. For vaccine and placebo recipients, the sequenced repertoires came from samples collected on day 63 after the first injection. Preparation of the library involved the immunoSEQ multiplex PCR assay. TCRdb holds this immuneACCESS table with in-frame rearrangements only. Some clones are missing; in checked studies, unresolved V genes explain under half, and the rest has no known cause. Across this sample there are fewer than 900,000 clones, with 70% to 90% seen only once. Together, the top ten hold approximately 1.5% of the sample. Source: peripheral blood, taken in a trial of Ad26.COV2.S vaccine versus placebo. All receptors derive from a person aged 18 to 59 who received the Ad26.COV2.S COVID-19 vaccine or a placebo.

CDR3 amino acids: CASSNRDRAYGYTF. The CDR3 region has the DNA TGTGCCAGCAGCAACCGGGACAGGGCCTATGGCTACACCTTC. The chain has TRBV7-8 and TRBJ1-2, with 9 bases fitting TRBD1. This CDR3 region has 14 residues. Per the germline V gene, CDR1 is SGHVS and CDR2 is FQNEAQ. V was clipped by 5 bases and J by 4 bases; unmatched bases: 5.

The chain recombines TRBV2 with TRBJ2-7; no definite D call. The germline V and J ends were trimmed by 0 bases and 5 bases, with 11 bases remaining between them. CDR3 length equals 14 residues. CDR1 is SNHLY and CDR2 is FYNNEI in the germline V gene. The CDR3 bases are TGTGCCAGCAGTGAAGCGCGGCATCAGGACGAGCAGTACTTC. As protein: CASSEARHQDEQYF.

This sequence joins TRBV10-3 and TRBJ2-3; TRBD2 agrees at 14 bases. The CDR3 is made up of 16 amino acids. With V trimmed by 11 bases and J by 6 bases, 13 bases remained unmatched. The germline CDR1 and CDR2 sequences are ENHRY and SYGVKD. For the CDR3, the DNA is TGTGCCGCCACCGGGACTAGCGGGGGCCTTTCCGATACGCAGTATTTT. Translating gives CAATGTSGGLSDTQYF.

This clone was detected only once. Other DNA sequences from this sample encode an identical CDR3 as well. J is TRBJ1-1 and V is TRBV7-9; 7 bases line up with TRBD1. The germline CDR1 and CDR2 sequences are SEHNR and FQNEAQ (reference sequence). The CDR3 has 13 amino acids. Unmatched junction bases numbered 4, after V lost 5 bases and J lost 4 bases. This chain's CDR3 is CASSRQGGTEAFF. CDR3 sequence (DNA): TGTGCCAGCAGCAGACAGGGAGGCACTGAAGCTTTCTTT.

The chain employs TRBV30 and TRBJ1-3; 8 bases are a match to TRBD1. CDR1 is GTSNPN and CDR2 is SVGIG in the germline V gene (reference sequence). The CDR3 extends over 14 amino acids. V shed 3 bases, J shed 4 bases, and the junction held 5 bases outside the gene matches. The CDR3 loop is CAWRLAGGGNTIYF. CDR3 nucleotides: TGTGCCTGGAGGTTGGCAGGGGGCGGAAACACCATATATTTT.

The chain recombines TRBV9 with TRBJ2-7; 8 bases agree with TRBD2. The CDR3 consists of 14 residues. Germline values: CDR1 SGDLS, CDR2 YYNGEE. Trimming took 0 bases from V and 2 from J; bases not matched to a gene: 1. CDR3 amino acids: CASSVDSGAYEQYF. The CDR3 DNA is TGTGCCAGCAGCGTAGATAGCGGGGCCTACGAGCAGTACTTC.

The chain has TRBV24-1 and TRBJ2-7; 8 nucleotides match TRBD1. The CDR3 contains 16 residues. The germline V gene encodes CDR1 KGHDR and CDR2 SFDVKD. V shed 5 bases and J 7 bases; nucleotides not matched to a gene: 15. CDR3 DNA: TGTGCCACCAGTGCCTCCGGGACAGGAAACTACTATGAGCAGTACTTC. It encodes CATSASGTGNYYEQYF.

V usage is TRBV6-6 and J usage is TRBJ2-3, with D possibly TRBD1 on 6 matching bases. The CDR3 extends over 14 amino acids. CDR1 and CDR2 (germline): MNHNY, SVGAGI (reference sequence). The germline V and J ends were trimmed by 5 bases and 3 bases, with 12 bases remaining between them. CDR3 DNA: TGTGCCAGCAGTCCCCGTACAGGGACAGATACGCAGTATTTT. This translates into CASSPRTGTDTQYF.

This clone was seen just once. The chain is built from TRBV18 and TRBJ1-1; 8 nucleotides agree with TRBD1. The CDR3 is 16 residues long. V trimming: 0 bases; J trimming: 5 bases; junction bases outside the gene matches: 8. The germline CDR1 and CDR2 sequences are KGHSH and LQKENI. The CDR3 loop is CASSPPSMRQGTEAFF. The CDR3 DNA sequence: TGTGCCAGCTCACCACCTAGTATGAGACAGGGGACTGAAGCTTTCTTT.

The chain uses TRBV7-8 and TRBJ2-4, with unresolved D. The CDR3 is made up of 17 amino acids. Trimming took 5 bases from V and 1 from J, leaving 18 bases between them. CDR1 is SGHVS, CDR2 FQNEAQ, per germline. DNA of the CDR3: TGTGCCAGCAGCCCCCGACTCGGCTCGGAGGCCAAAAACATTCAGTACTTC. It encodes CASSPRLGSEAKNIQYF.

The chain uses TRBV3-1 (or the pseudogene TRBV3-2) and TRBJ1-2; D may be TRBD1 (5 bases). The V gene lost 3 bases and the J gene lost 2 bases, with 7 bases spanning the gap. From germline, CDR1 is LGHDT and CDR2 YNNKEL (reference sequence). This CDR3 region has 13 residues. The CDR3, as DNA: TGTGCCAGCAGCCAGGGGCAGAACTATGGCTACACCTTC. Its protein is CASSQGQNYGYTF.

This chain uses TRBV7-9 with TRBJ2-3; 8 nucleotides line up with TRBD1. From germline, CDR1 is SEHNR and CDR2 FQNEAQ (reference sequence). This CDR3 is 15 amino acids long. V gave up 1 base and J gave up 4 bases; unmatched junction bases: 4. The CDR3 loop reads CASSLGTGFSDTQYF. The CDR3 bases are TGTGCCAGCAGCTTAGGGACAGGGTTTTCAGATACGCAGTATTTT.

The genes are TRBV18 and TRBJ2-1; TRBD2 aligns across 8 bases. J lost 1 base, V lost 1 base, and 3 bases had no gene match. The CDR3 sequence is 16 residues long. CDR1 is KGHSH, CDR2 LQKENI, per germline. This CDR3 reads CASSPLSGDSYNEQFF. Here the CDR3 DNA reads TGTGCCAGCTCACCACTTAGCGGGGATTCCTACAATGAGCAGTTCTTC.

This chain connects TRBV29-1 to TRBJ2-1; 13 nucleotides agree with TRBD2. This CDR3 region has 13 residues. The V gene's germline CDR1 is SQVTM and CDR2 ANQGSEA. The J segment lost 9 bases and the V segment lost 6 bases, leaving 5 bases of the junction unmatched. The CDR3 protein is CSVGTSGMAEQFF. CDR3 in DNA: TGCAGCGTCGGGACTAGCGGGATGGCTGAGCAGTTCTTC.

Note on this clone: Other nucleotide sequences in the sample specify the same CDR3. Here the CDR3 reads CASSFGNYGYTF. The CDR3 DNA sequence: TGTGCCAGCAGTTTCGGCAACTATGGCTACACCTTC. The chain carries TRBV12-3 or TRBV12-4 and TRBJ1-2; D call uncertain. V gave up 3 bases and J gave up 2 bases, with 4 bases separating them. The CDR3 covers 12 residues.

This clone was seen only a few times. V and J are TRBV3-1 (or the pseudogene TRBV3-2) and TRBJ1-1; D is perhaps TRBD1 (5 bases). This CDR3 region has 14 residues. CDR1 and CDR2 from the germline V gene are LGHDT and YNNKEL (reference sequence). Trimming took off 1 base at V and 5 bases at J, with 11 bases between the two ends. This CDR3 reads CASSQGNQGTEAFF. CDR3 sequence (DNA): TGTGCCAGCAGCCAAGGGAATCAGGGAACTGAAGCTTTCTTT.

The CDR3, as DNA: TGTGCCAGCAGTTACTTGGACAGCTCCTACGAGCAGTACTTC. Protein sequence: CASSYLDSSYEQYF. V is TRBV6-5 and J is TRBJ2-7; a possible D gene is TRBD1 (6 bases). Trimming stripped 1 base from V and 0 bases from J, with 7 bases between. In germline, CDR1 is MNHEY, CDR2 SVGAGI. This CDR3 has 14 residues.

This clone has a handful of counts. J is TRBJ1-2 and V is TRBV7-9, with a tentative D call TRBD1 (6 bases). With 5 bases removed from V and 4 bases from J, the gap between germline ends came to 11 bases. The CDR3 contains 13 residues. Germline-derived CDR1 and CDR2 are SEHNR and FQNEAQ (reference sequence). The CDR3 DNA is TGTGCCAGCAGCCCCGACAGGTCCTATGGCTACACCTTC. Amino acids: CASSPDRSYGYTF. The full variable domain, with the rest looked up from reference TRBV7-9 and TRBJ1-2, is DTGVSQNPRHKITKRGQNVTFRCDPISEHNRLYWYRQTLGQGPEFLTYFQNEAQLEKSRLLSDRFSAERPKGSFSTLEIQRTEQGDSAMYLCASSPDRSYGYTFGSGTRLTVV.

The chain is built from TRBV10-1 and TRBJ2-2, with TRBD2 matching 7 bases. Germline assignment: CDR1 WNHNN and CDR2 SYGVQD (reference sequence). V dropped 6 bases and J dropped 4; count of bases not matched to a gene: 2. The CDR3 consists of 13 residues. CDR3 region: CASRSGGTGELFF. The CDR3 DNA sequence: TGCGCCAGCAGGTCGGGAGGCACCGGGGAGCTGTTTTTT.

V is TRBV5-1 and J is TRBJ2-3, with a possible D match to TRBD2 (6 bases). Germline-derived CDR1 and CDR2 are SGHRS and YFSETQ. This CDR3 spans 14 amino acids. The germline V and J ends were trimmed by 2 bases and 4 bases, with 11 bases remaining between them. The CDR3 loop reads CASSFPAGADTQYF. In DNA, the CDR3 is TGCGCCAGCAGCTTCCCAGCGGGTGCAGATACGCAGTATTTT. Full variable domain (missing parts from reference TRBV5-1 and TRBJ2-3): KAGVTQTPRYLIKTRGQQVTLSCSPISGHRSVSWYQQTPGQGLQFLFEYFSETQRNKGNFPGRFSGRQFSNSRSEMNVSTLELGDSALYLCASSFPAGADTQYFGPGTRLTVL.

The genes are TRBV27 and TRBJ1-2, with a possible D match to TRBD1 (5 bases). The CDR3 extends over 16 amino acids. The V end lost 3 bases, the J end lost 1 base, and 15 bases lay between the germline ends. Looked up from germline, CDR1 is MNHEY and CDR2 is SMNVEV (reference sequence). The chain's CDR3 is CASSLIGQTGNYGYTF. In DNA form, the CDR3 reads TGTGCCAGCAGTTTGATTGGACAAACTGGTAACTATGGCTACACCTTC.

V usage is TRBV3-1 (or the pseudogene TRBV3-2) and J usage is TRBJ1-2; D remains unclear. From germline, CDR1 is LGHDT and CDR2 YNNKEL (reference sequence). The CDR3 runs 15 residues. V lost 0 bases, J lost 3 bases, and 11 bases lay in between. The CDR3: CASSQDHRGYYGYTF. DNA of the CDR3: TGTGCCAGCAGCCAAGATCATAGAGGGTACTATGGCTACACCTTC.

CDR3 sequence: CASSPYGAPGYEQYF. In DNA, the CDR3 is TGTGCCAGCAGCCCTTACGGGGCCCCTGGCTACGAGCAGTACTTC. The J gene is TRBJ2-7, the V gene TRBV7-2; perhaps D is TRBD1 or TRBD2 (5 bases each). The V end was cut by 5 bases, the J end by 3 bases, with 17 bases between. The CDR3 is 15 residues long. Germline-derived CDR1 and CDR2 are SGHTA and FQGNSA.

The chain joins TRBV5-1 to TRBJ2-7, with D possibly matching TRBD2 (7 bases). The V gene's germline CDR1 is SGHRS and CDR2 YFSETQ. V was pared by 1 base and J by 6 bases, with 20 bases between. This CDR3 is 16 amino acids long. CDR3 DNA sequence: TGCGCCAGCAGCTTGACGGGGGGCTCGGATTTCTGCGAGCAGTACTTC. This codes for CASSLTGGSDFCEQYF.

J is TRBJ1-4 and V is TRBV15, with D unclear. The CDR3 totals 16 residues. Trimming took 0 bases from V and 6 from J, leaving 14 bases between them. CDR1 LNHNV and CDR2 YYDKDF come from the germline V gene (reference sequence). CDR3 residues: CATSRDRASGDEKLFF. The CDR3 bases are TGTGCCACCAGCAGAGATAGGGCCAGCGGAGATGAAAAACTGTTTTTT.

V usage is TRBV18 and J usage is TRBJ2-7; D is perhaps TRBD1 or TRBD2 (5 bases each). The CDR3 is 14 residues long. In germline, CDR1 is KGHSH, CDR2 LQKENI. The V gene lost 2 bases and the J gene lost 2 bases, with 10 bases spanning the gap. CDR3 loop: CASSPGTSAYEQYF. DNA of the CDR3: TGTGCCAGCTCACCAGGGACCTCCGCCTACGAGCAGTACTTC.

The chain is built from TRBV5-6 and TRBJ1-1; D uncertain. The CDR3 runs 15 residues. V was clipped by 4 bases and J by 3 bases, with 16 bases between them. Germline V lookup: CDR1 SGHDT, CDR2 YYEEEE. CDR3 region: CASSNSKGGHTEAFF. CDR3 nucleotides: TGTGCCAGCAGCAACTCCAAGGGAGGCCACACTGAAGCTTTCTTT.

This clone has only one observation. This chain uses TRBV7-8 with TRBJ1-2, with unresolved D. V lost 0 bases and J lost 3, with 11 bases in between. The V gene's germline CDR1 is SGHVS and CDR2 FQNEAQ. The CDR3 contains 15 residues. The CDR3 sequence: CASSLAPISDYGYTF. The CDR3 bases are TGTGCCAGCAGCTTAGCTCCCATCTCTGACTATGGCTACACCTTC.